Listed here are 22 T cell receptor beta chains from one sample, sequenced in a study of cytomegalovirus exposure and HLA in healthy donors. In the PCR, 60 Vbeta and 13 Jbeta primers were used. TCRdb keeps only in-frame clones here, not all; method: immunoSEQ multiplex PCR. The sample shows roughly 78,000 clones, and around 5% sits with its ten largest clones. The specimen was PBMCs. The source is a man in his forties or fifties in good health and CMV-seronegative.

The gene calls are TRBV9 and TRBJ2-2, with 8 bases matching TRBD2. J lost 5 bases, V lost 1 base, and 4 bases had no gene match. Germline V gives CDR1 SGDLS, CDR2 YYNGEE. The CDR3 is made up of 15 amino acids. As DNA, the CDR3 is TGTGCCAGCAGCGTACGGGAGGGCGGAACCGGGGAGCTGTTTTTT. The encoded protein is CASSVREGGTGELFF.

The gene calls are TRBV4-1 and TRBJ2-3; TRBD2 agrees at 9 bases. The CDR3 length is 19 residues. Losses at the gene ends were 3 bases for V and 4 bases for J; bases not matched to a gene: 17. Germline V lookup: CDR1 MGHRA, CDR2 YSYEKL. CDR3 bases: TGCGCCAGCAGCCAGAAAGTGCATCCTAGGGCGGGAGGGGCAGATACGCAGTATTTT. Translated, it gives CASSQKVHPRAGGADTQYF.

The chain is built from TRBV28 and TRBJ2-7; D is uncertain. CDR1 and CDR2 (germline): MDHEN, SYDVKM. This CDR3 spans 16 amino acids. V shed 6 bases and J shed 4 bases, with 22 bases lying between them. CDR3 sequence reads: CASSPRETPLTYEQYF. CDR3 coding DNA: TGTGCCAGCAGCCCTCGAGAGACACCATTGACGTACGAGCAGTACTTC.

The chain recombines TRBV14 with TRBJ1-2; 10 positions agree with TRBD1. Germline-derived CDR1 and CDR2 are SGHDN and FVKESK. There are 16 residues in the CDR3. The trim removed 0 bases at V and 8 bases at J, leaving 9 bases unmatched. CDR3 amino acids: CASSQEWTGGGGGYTF. In nucleotides, the CDR3 is TGTGCCAGCAGCCAAGAATGGACAGGGGGAGGAGGAGGCTACACCTTC. The variable domain in full, completed from reference TRBV14 and TRBJ1-2, reads EAGVTQFPSHSVIEKGQTVTLRCDPISGHDNLYWYRRVMGKEIKFLLHFVKESKQDESGMPNNRFLAERTGGTYSTLKVQPAELEDSGVYFCASSQEWTGGGGGYTFGSGTRLTVV.

The chain employs TRBV7-9 and TRBJ1-1; the match to TRBD1 covers 9 bases. CDR3 length equals 15 residues. Germline V gives CDR1 SEHNR, CDR2 FQNEAQ (reference sequence). Losses at the gene ends were 6 bases for V and 1 base for J; bases not matched to a gene: 6. The CDR3 region has the DNA TGTGCCAGCAGACGAGGGGGACAGGGGAACACTGAAGCTTTCTTT. It encodes CASRRGGQGNTEAFF.

The rearrangement links TRBV4-2 to TRBJ2-5, with 8 bases aligning to TRBD2. Germline assignment: CDR1 LGHNA and CDR2 YNFKEQ. The CDR3 consists of 19 residues. With 3 bases clipped from V and 7 bases from J, the junction kept 22 bases outside the gene matches. The CDR3 bases are TGTGCCAGCAGCCAGAAGGGGCTAGCGGGCGGCCAGACCTGGTTGACCCAGTACTTC. This sequence encodes CASSQKGLAGGQTWLTQYF.

The CDR3 region is CASSATGGTGELFF. The CDR3 DNA reads as TGCGCCAGCAGTGCGACAGGGGGCACCGGGGAGCTGTTTTTT. The J gene is TRBJ2-2, the V gene TRBV10-2, with 9 positions matching TRBD1. The CDR3 length is 14 residues. With 4 bases clipped from V and 4 bases from J, the junction kept 1 base outside the gene matches. CDR1 is WSHSY, CDR2 SAAADI, per germline.

The rearrangement joins TRBV20-1 to TRBJ2-1; unclear D gene. V lost 3 bases and J lost 9, with 6 bases in between. Germline CDR1 is DFQATT and CDR2 is SNEGSKA (reference sequence). The CDR3 extends over 10 amino acids. The CDR3 nucleotides are TGCAGTGCTAGTCTGCGTGAGCAGTTCTTC. Encoded protein: CSASLREQFF.

This chain joins TRBV7-8 and TRBJ1-2; TRBD1 aligns across 8 bases. Trimming cost V 11 bases and J 0 bases; bases outside gene matches: 5. Germline lookup yields CDR1 SGHVS and CDR2 FQNEAQ. The CDR3 covers 13 residues. CDR3 sequence reads: CAVGTGANYGYTF. DNA for the CDR3: TGTGCCGTGGGGACAGGAGCTAACTATGGCTACACCTTC.

CDR3 DNA sequence: TGTGCCAGCAGCTTAGCGGCAGGGGGGAGTTACAATGAGCAGTTCTTC. It specifies CASSLAAGGSYNEQFF. This rearrangement joins TRBV7-6 to TRBJ2-1; tentatively, D is TRBD1 (7 bases). The CDR3 sequence is 16 residues long. Per germline, CDR1 SGHVS and CDR2 FNYEAQ. Trimming took 0 bases from V and 4 from J, leaving 13 bases between them.

The chain couples TRBV19 to TRBJ1-6; 7 positions match TRBD1. The trim removed 5 bases at V and 5 bases at J, leaving 9 bases unmatched. Germline CDR1 LNHDA, CDR2 SQIVND (reference sequence). The CDR3 is made up of 16 amino acids. CDR3 loop: CASSFSLDRHNSPLHF. In nucleotides, the CDR3 is TGTGCCAGTAGTTTTTCGCTGGACAGGCATAATTCACCCCTCCACTTT.

V is TRBV12-5 and J is TRBJ2-7, with TRBD1 identical over 9 bases. Germline V gene sequence: CDR1 LGHNT, CDR2 FRNRAP. The trim removed 0 bases at V and 13 bases at J, leaving 7 bases unmatched. The CDR3 is made up of 13 amino acids. The CDR3 region has the DNA TGTGCTAGTGGTTTGGTTCAGCCGGGACAGGGTTACTTC. This translates into CASGLVQPGQGYF.

CDR3 loop: CASSLGQGNEKLFF. As DNA, the CDR3 is TGTGCCAGCAGCTTAGGACAGGGCAACGAAAAACTGTTTTTT. The chain recombines TRBV11-2 with TRBJ1-4; 7 bases align to TRBD1. The CDR3 length is 14 residues. The V gene's germline CDR1 is SGHAT and CDR2 FQNNGV. The junction had 4 bases not matched to a gene; V was cut back by 1 base and J by 8 bases. Full variable domain (remainder filled in from reference TRBV11-2 and TRBJ1-4): EAGVAQSPRYKIIEKRQSVAFWCNPISGHATLYWYQQILGQGPKLLIQFQNNGVVDDSQLPKDRFSAERLKGVDSTLKIQPAKLEDSAVYLCASSLGQGNEKLFFGSGTQLSVL.

This rearrangement joins TRBV27 to TRBJ2-1; tentatively, D is TRBD2 (5 bases). V shed 3 bases and J shed 4 bases, with 13 bases lying between them. The germline gives CDR1 MNHEY, CDR2 SMNVEV (reference sequence). This CDR3 has 15 amino acids. The CDR3 DNA sequence: TGTGCCAGCAGTTTTGGAGTAGCGCGGTACAATGAGCAGTTCTTC. Amino acids: CASSFGVARYNEQFF.

The V call is TRBV11-2, the J call TRBJ1-1, with D tentatively TRBD1 (5 bases). Germline CDR1 is SGHAT and CDR2 is FQNNGV. CDR3 length: 15 residues. V dropped 1 base and J dropped 5 bases, with 14 bases sitting between them. CDR3 region: CASSLAGEVGTEAFF. The CDR3 DNA reads TGTGCCAGCAGCTTAGCGGGGGAGGTAGGGACTGAAGCTTTCTTT.

This chain links TRBV2 with TRBJ1-2, with 7 bases identical to TRBD1. After removal of 6 bases from V and 14 bases from J, the junction contained 12 bases not matched to a gene. Germline V gene sequence: CDR1 SNHLY, CDR2 FYNNEI. CDR3 length equals 12 residues. The CDR3 is CASSLEGAEETF. The CDR3 coding sequence is TGTGCCAGCAGCCTGGAGGGGGCCGAGGAAACCTTC. The variable domain in full, with the rest retrieved from reference TRBV2 and TRBJ1-2, is EPEVTQTPSHQVTQMGQEVILRCVPISNHLYFYWYRQILGQKVEFLVSFYNNEISEKSEIFDDQFSVERPDGSNFTLKIRSTKLEDSAMYFCASSLEGAEETFGSGTRLTVV.

The J gene is TRBJ1-1, the V gene TRBV7-2, with 8 bases aligning to TRBD1. The CDR3 has 14 amino acids. The junction had 9 bases not matched to a gene; V was cut back by 5 bases and J by 7 bases. CDR1 and CDR2 from the germline V gene are SGHTA and FQGNSA. The CDR3 nucleotides read TGTGCCAGCAGCCCGGTAAAAGGACAGGGTGAAGCTTTCTTT. It yields the protein CASSPVKGQGEAFF.

The chain employs TRBV27 and TRBJ2-7; 7 bases are shared with TRBD1. Germline V gene sequence: CDR1 MNHEY, CDR2 SMNVEV (reference sequence). Trimming at V came to 2 bases and at J to 3 bases, leaving 16 bases not matched to a gene. The CDR3 consists of 18 residues. CDR3 sequence (DNA): TGTGCCAGCAGTTTAAGGGACAGCAGAACCGGCGGAAGCTACGAGCAGTACTTC. Translated, it gives CASSLRDSRTGGSYEQYF.

The chain joins TRBV9 to TRBJ2-1; 8 bases fit TRBD1. The CDR3 runs 14 residues. Germline V gene data show CDR1 as SGDLS and CDR2 as YYNGEE. The junction had 9 bases not matched to a gene; V was cut back by 4 bases and J by 9 bases. The CDR3 reads CASSTLTGVGEQFF. The CDR3 bases are TGTGCCAGCAGCACACTGACAGGGGTTGGTGAGCAGTTCTTC.

Turning to this clone: Compared with germline, one end of the junction differs, possibly owing to a read error. The chain joins TRBV7-7 to TRBJ2-5, with a tentative D call TRBD2 (5 bases). Germline loops: CDR1 SSHAT, CDR2 FNYEAQ (reference sequence). The CDR3 is 15 residues long. The CDR3 sequence: CASSLNPAAQETQYF. The CDR3 nucleotides read TGTGCTAGCAGCTTAAATCCAGCGGCACAAGAGACCCAGTACTTC.

V is TRBV10-3 and J is TRBJ1-1; possibly TRBD1 for D (6 bases). Per the germline V gene, CDR1 is ENHRY and CDR2 is SYGVKD. The CDR3 covers 15 residues. V lost 8 bases to trimming and J lost 1 base, with 17 bases between them. CDR3 DNA sequence: TGTGCCATCGGAACAGGGACCCGTGGGAACACTGAAGCTTTCTTT. Translation gives CAIGTGTRGNTEAFF.

The chain joins TRBV10-1 to TRBJ2-4, with 8 bases that match TRBD1. CDR1 is WNHNN and CDR2 is SYGVQD in the germline V gene (reference sequence). This CDR3 region has 14 residues. V was clipped by 5 bases and J by 3 bases; unmatched bases: 3. This chain's CDR3 is CASSTGQDKNIQYF. The CDR3, as DNA: TGCGCCAGCAGTACGGGACAGGACAAAAACATTCAGTACTTC.